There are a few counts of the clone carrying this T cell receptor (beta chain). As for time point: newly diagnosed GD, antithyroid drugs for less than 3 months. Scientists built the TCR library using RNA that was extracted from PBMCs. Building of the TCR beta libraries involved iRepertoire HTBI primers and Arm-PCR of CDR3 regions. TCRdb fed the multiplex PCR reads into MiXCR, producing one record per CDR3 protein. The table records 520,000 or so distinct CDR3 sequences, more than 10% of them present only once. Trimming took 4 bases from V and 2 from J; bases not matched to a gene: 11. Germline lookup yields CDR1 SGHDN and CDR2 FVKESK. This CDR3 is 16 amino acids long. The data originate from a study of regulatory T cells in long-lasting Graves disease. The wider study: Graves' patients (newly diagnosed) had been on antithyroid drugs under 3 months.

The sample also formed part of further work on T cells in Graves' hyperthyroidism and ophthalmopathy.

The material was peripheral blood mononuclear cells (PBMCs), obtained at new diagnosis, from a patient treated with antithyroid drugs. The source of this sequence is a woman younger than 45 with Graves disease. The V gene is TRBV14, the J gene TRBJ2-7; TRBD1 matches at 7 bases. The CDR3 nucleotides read TGTGCCAGCAGCCCTATCAGGGGGACCCAGACCTACGAGCAGTACTTC. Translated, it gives CASSPIRGTQTYEQYF.